This TCR beta chain was obtained from a study of blood T cell repertoires in COVID-19. Study-level background: The United States, Italy and Spain provided the acute and convalescent COVID-19 samples. PBMCs, B-cell-depleted T cells, or T cells were the source of the cDNA or gDNA that made up the material.

The CDR3 consists of 19 residues. The V segment lost 4 bases and the J segment 6 bases; nucleotides outside the gene matches: 12. The germline gives CDR1 LGHNA, CDR2 YNFKEQ. Per the authors' pipeline: Reference gene primer amplification gave nucleated cell count estimates. Measured with immunoSEQ multiplex PCR; TCRdb has only the in-frame clones, and not every one. V and J calls and clone size follow that table, whereas D and trimming were derived from the DNA. The sample includes about 190,000 clones, around 80% of them seen just once. The V and J genes are TRBV4-2 and TRBJ2-1; 16 bases match TRBD2. The sequence was obtained from a woman of 80 years or more with COVID-19, enrolled during active disease. The sequenced sample was peripheral blood. The chain's CDR3 is CASSPGTSGGAGVINEQFF. CDR3 coding DNA: TGTGCCAGCAGCCCCGGGACTAGCGGGGGGGCCGGGGTCATCAATGAGCAGTTCTTC.